The 25 T cell receptor beta chains presented below share a single source sample, sequenced in a study of cytomegalovirus exposure and HLA in healthy donors. The PCR was carried out with 60 Vbeta primers and 13 Jbeta primers. The repertoire was sequenced with immunoSEQ multiplex PCR; TCRdb's copy has only in-frame clones and lacks some. The sample consists of roughly 200,000 clones, roughly 90% of them appearing once. Sequencing used PBMCs. These receptors all stem from a woman aged 25 to 45 in good health and CMV-seronegative.

The genes are TRBV4-1 and TRBJ2-7, with 8 bases lining up with TRBD2. The trim removed 0 bases at V and 3 bases at J, leaving 16 bases unmatched. The length of the CDR3 is 19 residues. Germline-derived CDR1 and CDR2 are MGHRA and YSYEKL. Written as DNA, the CDR3 is TGCGCCAGCAGCCAAGAACCCCCCCTACTAGCGGAATTTTTCTACGAGCAGTACTTC. Its translation: CASSQEPPLLAEFFYEQYF.

The chain is built from TRBV28 and TRBJ2-1, with TRBD2 matching over 11 bases. The CDR3 totals 15 residues. The germline gives CDR1 MDHEN, CDR2 SYDVKM. The V and J ends lost 4 bases and 7 bases, in that order; junction bases with no gene match: 6. CDR3 in amino acids: CASSYSGRARNEQFF. DNA of the CDR3: TGTGCCAGCAGTTATAGCGGGAGGGCCAGGAATGAGCAGTTCTTC. The full variable domain, rest sourced from reference TRBV28 and TRBJ2-1, is DVKVTQSSRYLVKRTGEKVFLECVQDMDHENMFWYRQDPGLGLRLIYFSYDVKMKEKGDIPEGYSVSREKKERFSLILESASTNQTSMYLCASSYSGRARNEQFFGPGTRLTVL.

The table lists this clone with a few counts. This rearrangement joins TRBV19 to TRBJ2-1, with 7 positions matching TRBD1. CDR1 is LNHDA, CDR2 SQIVND, per germline (reference sequence). J gave up 7 bases and V 0 bases, and 6 bases lay outside the gene matches. The CDR3 covers 15 residues. CDR3 sequence reads: CASSIDTGEWNEQFF. CDR3 in DNA: TGTGCCAGTAGTATAGATACAGGGGAATGGAATGAGCAGTTCTTC.

The count of this clone is one. The rearrangement links TRBV9 to TRBJ2-7, with a weak D call TRBD2 (6 bases). There are 15 residues in the CDR3. CDR1 is SGDLS, CDR2 YYNGEE, per germline. V shed 2 bases and J shed 0 bases, with 12 bases lying between them. Here the CDR3 DNA reads TGTGCCAGCAGCGTGGGGGACGGGAGCTCCTACGAGCAGTACTTC. This translates into CASSVGDGSSYEQYF. Drawing the rest from reference TRBV9 and TRBJ2-7, the complete variable domain is DSGVTQTPKHLITATGQRVTLRCSPRSGDLSVYWYQQSLDQGLQFLIQYYNGEERAKGNILERFSAQQFPDLHSELNLSSLELGDSALYFCASSVGDGSSYEQYFGPGTRLTVT.

The chain has TRBV28 and TRBJ1-2; 9 nucleotides align to TRBD1. The CDR3 totals 14 residues. Looked up from germline, CDR1 is MDHEN and CDR2 is SYDVKM. V trimming: 3 bases; J trimming: 4 bases; junction bases outside the gene matches: 3. The CDR3 DNA reads as TGTGCCAGCAGTTTTCAGGACAGGGGCTATGGCTACACCTTC. The encoded protein is CASSFQDRGYGYTF.

The gene calls are TRBV6-6 and TRBJ1-6, with 7 bases that match TRBD1. Germline CDR1 and CDR2: MNHNY and SVGAGI (reference sequence). The V gene end was trimmed by 5 bases and the J gene end by 8 bases; junction bases not matched to a gene: 9. The CDR3 has 15 residues. This CDR3 is CASSPPGQFHSPLHF. As DNA, the CDR3 is TGTGCCAGCAGTCCGCCGGGACAGTTCCATTCACCCCTCCACTTT.

The chain recombines TRBV5-1 with TRBJ2-2, with TRBD1 identical over 7 bases. Looked up from germline, CDR1 is SGHRS and CDR2 is YFSETQ. The junction had 4 bases not matched to a gene; V was cut back by 2 bases and J by 3 bases. The CDR3 consists of 15 residues. The CDR3 nucleotides are TGCGCCAGCAGCTTATACAGGGGAGACACCGGGGAGCTGTTTTTT. This gives the protein CASSLYRGDTGELFF.

The chain combines TRBV19 with TRBJ2-7; D is perhaps TRBD1 (5 bases). CDR3 length equals 15 residues. CDR1 and CDR2 from the germline V gene are LNHDA and SQIVND (reference sequence). V was trimmed by 6 bases and J by 0 bases, leaving 15 bases between them. The CDR3 DNA follows: TGTGCCAGTAGCACTACAACAGGTAGCTCCTACGAGCAGTACTTC. Its translation is CASSTTTGSSYEQYF.

The chain employs TRBV6-1 and TRBJ2-2, with 9 bases lining up with TRBD2. The junction had 1 base not matched to a gene; V was cut back by 2 bases and J by 3 bases. The CDR3 length is 15 residues. Germline V gene data show CDR1 as MNHNS and CDR2 as SASEGT. The CDR3 nucleotides are TGTGCCAGCAGTGAACTAGCGGGATACACCGGGGAGCTGTTTTTT. Encoded protein: CASSELAGYTGELFF.

A single count supports this clone. The J gene is TRBJ2-7, the V gene TRBV4-1, with D possibly matching TRBD1 (5 bases). Germline CDR1 MGHRA, CDR2 YSYEKL. V lost 0 bases to trimming and J lost 0 bases, with 18 bases between them. The CDR3 extends over 18 amino acids. CDR3 in DNA: TGCGCCAGCAGCCAAGATGAGGATCCTGCAGGGCTCTCCTACGAGCAGTACTTC. Protein product: CASSQDEDPAGLSYEQYF.

This clone was seen just once. The chain combines TRBV15 with TRBJ1-5, with TRBD1 identical over 7 bases. CDR3 length: 15 amino acids. The germline gives CDR1 LNHNV, CDR2 YYDKDF (reference sequence). V gave up 4 bases and J gave up 6 bases; unmatched junction bases: 9. The DNA for the CDR3 is TGTGCCACCAGCATGGGTAGGGGGCTTGGTCAGCCCCAGCATTTT. Translating it yields CATSMGRGLGQPQHF.

The gene calls are TRBV6-1 and TRBJ1-1; 7 nucleotides agree with TRBD1. The CDR3 covers 13 residues. Trimming cost V 8 bases and J 0 bases; bases outside gene matches: 3. Germline V gene sequence: CDR1 MNHNS, CDR2 SASEGT. The CDR3 loop is CASGGQLNTEAFF. The CDR3, as DNA: TGTGCCAGCGGGGGACAGTTGAACACTGAAGCTTTCTTT.

This chain connects TRBV20-1 to TRBJ1-1; D is unclear. Germline assignment: CDR1 DFQATT and CDR2 SNEGSKA (reference sequence). Trimming cost V 3 bases and J 7 bases, with 9 bases left between them. This CDR3 region has 11 residues. The CDR3 sequence: CSASVPYEAFF. CDR3 nucleotides: TGCAGTGCTAGTGTTCCCTATGAAGCTTTCTTT.

This chain joins TRBV28 and TRBJ2-7, with no clear D. CDR1 is MDHEN, CDR2 SYDVKM, per germline. The CDR3 is 13 amino acids. V lost 7 bases, J lost 2 bases, and 12 bases lay in between. The CDR3 coding sequence is TGTGCCAGCATGAAGAGAGTCCCCTACGAGCAGTACTTC. It translates to CASMKRVPYEQYF.

The gene calls are TRBV6-1 and TRBJ2-1, with D maybe TRBD2 (5 bases). V was clipped by 2 bases and J by 0 bases, with 14 bases between them. The CDR3 consists of 17 residues. CDR1 is MNHNS, CDR2 SASEGT, per germline. CDR3 sequence (DNA): TGTGCCAGCAGTGAACGTCACGGGGTGAGCTCCTACAATGAGCAGTTCTTC. Its translation: CASSERHGVSSYNEQFF.

The chain combines TRBV18 with TRBJ2-2, with a weak D call TRBD1 (6 bases). CDR3 length equals 15 residues. Germline assignment: CDR1 KGHSH and CDR2 LQKENI. V dropped 0 bases and J dropped 4 bases, with 9 bases sitting between them. DNA for the CDR3: TGTGCCAGCTCACCACCGGACAGACCCACCGGGGAGCTGTTTTTT. It specifies CASSPPDRPTGELFF.

The chain recombines TRBV6-1 with TRBJ2-1; a possible D gene is TRBD2 (5 bases). The CDR3 is made up of 13 amino acids. V lost 8 bases and J lost 6, with 14 bases in between. From germline, CDR1 is MNHNS and CDR2 SASEGT. The CDR3 reads CASAADRGNEQFF. In nucleotides, the CDR3 is TGTGCCAGCGCGGCCGATCGGGGCAATGAGCAGTTCTTC.

The rearrangement joins TRBV2 to TRBJ2-3; D perhaps matches TRBD1 (6 bases). Trimming cost V 1 base and J 4 bases, with 15 bases left between them. Germline CDR1 reads SNHLY; CDR2 reads FYNNEI. The CDR3 is 16 amino acids. CDR3 loop: CASSEEGVGRSDTQYF. CDR3 in DNA: TGTGCCAGCAGTGAAGAGGGGGTAGGACGTTCAGATACGCAGTATTTT.

This rearrangement joins TRBV6-1 to TRBJ2-7, with a possible D match to TRBD2 (6 bases). Germline V lookup: CDR1 MNHNS, CDR2 SASEGT. The CDR3 extends over 15 amino acids. V gave up 2 bases and J gave up 3 bases, with 14 bases separating them. CDR3 in DNA: TGTGCCAGCAGTGAATCAGGACTACCTTACTACGAGCAGTACTTC. It codes for CASSESGLPYYEQYF.

This clone has only one observation. V is TRBV5-8 and J is TRBJ2-2; D gene unclear. This CDR3 region has 14 residues. Germline CDR1 reads SGHTS; CDR2 reads YDEGEE. V dropped 1 base and J dropped 3 bases, with 7 bases sitting between them. CDR3 protein: CASSLTVYTGELFF. Here the CDR3 DNA reads TGTGCCAGCAGCTTGACAGTCTACACCGGGGAGCTGTTTTTT.

The chain has TRBV28 and TRBJ1-5, with D tentatively TRBD1 (6 bases). The CDR3 length is 14 residues. Germline values: CDR1 MDHEN, CDR2 SYDVKM. V was pared by 6 bases and J by 4 bases, with 13 bases between. CDR3 sequence: CASRLRQVNQPQHF. As DNA, the CDR3 is TGTGCCAGCAGGCTAAGACAGGTAAATCAGCCCCAGCATTTT.

Remarks on this clone: A read error may produce the germline difference seen at one junction end. This rearrangement joins TRBV7-2 to TRBJ2-3, with D perhaps TRBD1 (6 bases). This CDR3 contains 16 residues. Looked up from germline, CDR1 is SGHTA and CDR2 is FQGNSA. CDR3 residues: CASSLEGRGGTDTQYF. CDR3 in DNA: TGTGCCAGTAGCTTAGAGGGCAGGGGAGGCACAGATACGCAGTATTTT.

The rearrangement uses TRBV7-9 and TRBJ1-2, with 8 bases aligning to TRBD1. Germline CDR1 is SEHNR and CDR2 is FQNEAQ (reference sequence). Trimming took 8 bases from V and 3 from J; bases not matched to a gene: 5. This CDR3 has 13 amino acids. The CDR3 region has the DNA TGTGCCAGCCGCAGGGGGCGAGACTATGGCTACACCTTC. Amino acid sequence: CASRRGRDYGYTF.

The rearrangement links TRBV2 to TRBJ1-2; D remains unclear. This CDR3 has 14 amino acids. Between the trimmed V and J ends, which lost 2 bases and 10 bases, there was a span of 17 bases. Per the germline V gene, CDR1 is SNHLY and CDR2 is FYNNEI. The CDR3 DNA sequence: TGTGCCAGCAGTGAAATGAGGGCGGACGGTTCCTACACCTTC. Translated: CASSEMRADGSYTF.

The chain uses TRBV5-4 and TRBJ2-5, with TRBD2 matching 13 bases. CDR1 SGHNT and CDR2 YYREEE come from the germline V gene (reference sequence). This CDR3 is built from 16 residues. V shed 4 bases, J shed 5 bases, and the junction held 8 bases outside the gene matches. The CDR3 loop is CASSRTSGSLRETQYF. CDR3 coding DNA: TGTGCCAGCAGCCGGACTAGCGGGAGTCTTCGGGAGACCCAGTACTTC.